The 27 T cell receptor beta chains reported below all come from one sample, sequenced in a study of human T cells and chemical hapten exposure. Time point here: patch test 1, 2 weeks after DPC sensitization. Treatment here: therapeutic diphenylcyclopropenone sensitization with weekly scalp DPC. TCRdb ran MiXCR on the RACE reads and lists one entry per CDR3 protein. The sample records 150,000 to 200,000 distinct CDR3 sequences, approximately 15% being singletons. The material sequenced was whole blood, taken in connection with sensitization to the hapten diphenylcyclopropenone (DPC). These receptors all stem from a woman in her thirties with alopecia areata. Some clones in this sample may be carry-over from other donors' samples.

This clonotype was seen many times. CDR3 sequence reads: CASSDRDLKEQYF. CDR3 bases: TGTGCCAGCAGCGACCGGGACTTGAAGGAGCAGTACTTC. The chain links TRBV9 to TRBJ2-7; D is possibly TRBD2 (6 bases). From germline, CDR1 is SGDLS and CDR2 YYNGEE. The length of the CDR3 is 13 residues. The V gene lost 3 bases and the J gene lost 7 bases, with 14 bases spanning the gap.

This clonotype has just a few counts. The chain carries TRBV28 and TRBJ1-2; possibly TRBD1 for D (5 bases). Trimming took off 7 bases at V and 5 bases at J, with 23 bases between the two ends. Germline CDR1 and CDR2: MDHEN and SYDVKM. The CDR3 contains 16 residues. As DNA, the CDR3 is TGTGCCAGCAATCCGGGACGCCTCTTCCCTGGTTATGGCTACACCTTC. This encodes CASNPGRLFPGYGYTF.

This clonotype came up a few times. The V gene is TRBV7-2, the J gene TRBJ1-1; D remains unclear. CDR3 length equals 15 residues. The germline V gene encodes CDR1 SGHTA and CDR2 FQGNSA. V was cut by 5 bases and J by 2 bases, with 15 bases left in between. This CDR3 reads CASSAMIVPNTEAFF. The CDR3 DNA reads TGTGCCAGCAGCGCCATGATCGTTCCAAACACTGAAGCTTTCTTT.

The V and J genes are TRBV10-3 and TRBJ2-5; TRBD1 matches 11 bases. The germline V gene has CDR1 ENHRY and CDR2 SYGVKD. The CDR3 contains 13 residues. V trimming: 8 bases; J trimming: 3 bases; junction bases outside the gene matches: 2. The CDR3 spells CAIGQGAKETQYF. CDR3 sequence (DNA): TGTGCCATCGGACAGGGGGCGAAAGAGACCCAGTACTTC.

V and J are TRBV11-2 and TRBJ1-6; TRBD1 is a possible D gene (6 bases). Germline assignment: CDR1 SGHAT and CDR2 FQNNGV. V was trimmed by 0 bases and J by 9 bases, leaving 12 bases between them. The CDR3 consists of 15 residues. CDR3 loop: CASSLERGRGSPLHF. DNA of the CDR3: TGTGCCAGCAGCTTAGAGAGGGGCAGGGGTTCACCCCTCCACTTT.

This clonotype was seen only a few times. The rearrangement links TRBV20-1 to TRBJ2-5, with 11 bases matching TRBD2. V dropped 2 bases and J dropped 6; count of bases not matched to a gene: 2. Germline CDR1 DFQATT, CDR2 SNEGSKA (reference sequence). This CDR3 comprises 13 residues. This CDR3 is CSARPSGGQTQYF. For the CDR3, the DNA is TGCAGTGCTAGACCTAGCGGGGGGCAGACCCAGTACTTC.

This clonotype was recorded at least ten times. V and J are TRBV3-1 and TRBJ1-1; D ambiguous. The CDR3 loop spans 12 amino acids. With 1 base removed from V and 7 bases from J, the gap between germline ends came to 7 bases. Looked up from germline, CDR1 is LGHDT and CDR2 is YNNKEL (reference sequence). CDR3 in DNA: TGTGCCAGCAGCCAAGGGGTTTTTGAAGCTTTCTTT. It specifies CASSQGVFEAFF.

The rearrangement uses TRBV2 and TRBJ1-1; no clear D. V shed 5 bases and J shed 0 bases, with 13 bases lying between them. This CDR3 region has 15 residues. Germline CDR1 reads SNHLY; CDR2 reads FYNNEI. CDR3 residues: CASSLPGPMNTEAFF. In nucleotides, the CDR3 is TGTGCCAGCAGTCTTCCGGGTCCCATGAACACTGAAGCTTTCTTT.

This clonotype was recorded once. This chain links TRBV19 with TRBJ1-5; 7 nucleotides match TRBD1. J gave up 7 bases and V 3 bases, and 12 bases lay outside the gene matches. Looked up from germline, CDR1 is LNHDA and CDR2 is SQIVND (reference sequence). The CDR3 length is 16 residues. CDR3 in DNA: TGTGCCAGTAGTATGGTAAGGACAGGCGTATCGCAGCCCCAGCATTTT. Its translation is CASSMVRTGVSQPQHF.

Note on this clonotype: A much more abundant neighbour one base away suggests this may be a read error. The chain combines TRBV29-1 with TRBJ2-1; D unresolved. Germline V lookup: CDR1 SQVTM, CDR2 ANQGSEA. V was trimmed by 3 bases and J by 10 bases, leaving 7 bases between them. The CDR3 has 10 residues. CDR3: CSVDREEQFF. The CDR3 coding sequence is TGCAGCGTTGATCGTGAAGAGCAGTTCTTC.

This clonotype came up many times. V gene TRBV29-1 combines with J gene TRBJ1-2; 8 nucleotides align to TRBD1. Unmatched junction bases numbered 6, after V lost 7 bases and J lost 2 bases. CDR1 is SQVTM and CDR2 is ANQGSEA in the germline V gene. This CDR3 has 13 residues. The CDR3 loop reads CSALGQGNYGYTF. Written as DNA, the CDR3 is TGCAGCGCCTTAGGACAGGGCAACTATGGCTACACCTTC.

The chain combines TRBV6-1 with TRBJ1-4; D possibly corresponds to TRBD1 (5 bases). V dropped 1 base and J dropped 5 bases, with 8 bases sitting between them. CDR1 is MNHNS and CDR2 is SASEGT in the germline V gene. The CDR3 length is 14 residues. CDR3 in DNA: TGTGCCAGCAGTGAAGTGGGGGGGAATGAAAAACTGTTTTTT. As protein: CASSEVGGNEKLFF.

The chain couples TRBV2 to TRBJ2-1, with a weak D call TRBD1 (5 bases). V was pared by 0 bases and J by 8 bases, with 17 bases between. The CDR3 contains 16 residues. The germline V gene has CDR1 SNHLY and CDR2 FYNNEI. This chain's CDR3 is CASSEAPRWGIHEQFF. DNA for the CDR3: TGTGCCAGCAGTGAAGCGCCCCGTTGGGGCATCCATGAGCAGTTCTTC.

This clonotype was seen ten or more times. Written as DNA, the CDR3 is TGTGCCAGCGGGAGCCGCGGCTACGAGCAGTACTTC. It codes for CASGSRGYEQYF. The rearrangement joins TRBV27 to TRBJ2-7; tentative D call: TRBD2 (5 bases). The V end was cut by 8 bases, the J end by 3 bases, with 11 bases between. CDR3 length equals 12 residues. Germline loops: CDR1 MNHEY, CDR2 SMNVEV (reference sequence).

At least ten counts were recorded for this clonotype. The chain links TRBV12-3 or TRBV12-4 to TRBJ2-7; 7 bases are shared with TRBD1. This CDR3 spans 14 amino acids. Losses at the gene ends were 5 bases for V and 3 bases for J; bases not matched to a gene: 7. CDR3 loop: CASSAGGKGYEQYF. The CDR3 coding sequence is TGTGCCAGCAGTGCAGGGGGTAAGGGCTACGAGCAGTACTTC.

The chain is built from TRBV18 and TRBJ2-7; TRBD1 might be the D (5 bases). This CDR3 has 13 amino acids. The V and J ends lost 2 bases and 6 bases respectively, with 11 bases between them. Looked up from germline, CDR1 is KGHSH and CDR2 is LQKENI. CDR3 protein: CASSPDRASEQYF. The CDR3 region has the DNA TGTGCCAGCTCACCAGACAGAGCCAGCGAGCAGTACTTC.

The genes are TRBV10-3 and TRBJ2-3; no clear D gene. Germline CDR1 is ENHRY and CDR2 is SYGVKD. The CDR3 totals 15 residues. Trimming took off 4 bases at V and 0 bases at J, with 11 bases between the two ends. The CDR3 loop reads CAISGLRISTDTQYF. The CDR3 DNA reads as TGTGCCATCAGTGGATTACGGATTAGCACAGATACGCAGTATTTT.

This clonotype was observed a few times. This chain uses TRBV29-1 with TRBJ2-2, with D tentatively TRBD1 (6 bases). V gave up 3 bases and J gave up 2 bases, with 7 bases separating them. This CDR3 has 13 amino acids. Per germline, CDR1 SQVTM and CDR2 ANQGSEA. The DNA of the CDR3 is TGCAGCGTTGACAGGGGAAACACCGGGGAGCTGTTTTTT. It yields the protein CSVDRGNTGELFF.

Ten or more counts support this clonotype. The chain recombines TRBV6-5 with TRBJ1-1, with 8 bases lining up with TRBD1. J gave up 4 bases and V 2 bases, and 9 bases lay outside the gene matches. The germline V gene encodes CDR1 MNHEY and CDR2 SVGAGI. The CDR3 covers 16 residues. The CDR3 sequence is CASSYHPQGQGTEAFF. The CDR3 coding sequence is TGTGCCAGCAGTTACCACCCCCAAGGACAGGGCACTGAAGCTTTCTTT.

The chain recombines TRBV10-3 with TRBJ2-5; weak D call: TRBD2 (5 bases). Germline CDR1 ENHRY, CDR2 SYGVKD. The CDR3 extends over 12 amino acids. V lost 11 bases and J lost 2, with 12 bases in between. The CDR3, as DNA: TGTGCCGCCTCCGGGGTACAAGAGACCCAGTACTTC. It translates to CAASGVQETQYF.

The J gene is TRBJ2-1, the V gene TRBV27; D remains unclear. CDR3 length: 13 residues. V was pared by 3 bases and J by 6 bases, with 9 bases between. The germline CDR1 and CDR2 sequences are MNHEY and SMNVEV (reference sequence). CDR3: CASSLRWGNEQFF. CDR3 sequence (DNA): TGTGCCAGCAGTTTGCGGTGGGGCAATGAGCAGTTCTTC.

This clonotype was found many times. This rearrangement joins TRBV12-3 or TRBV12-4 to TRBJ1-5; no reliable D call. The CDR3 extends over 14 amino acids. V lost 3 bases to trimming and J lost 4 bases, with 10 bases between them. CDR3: CASSFRLENQPQHF. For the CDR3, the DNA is TGTGCCAGCAGTTTTCGTTTGGAGAATCAGCCCCAGCATTTT.

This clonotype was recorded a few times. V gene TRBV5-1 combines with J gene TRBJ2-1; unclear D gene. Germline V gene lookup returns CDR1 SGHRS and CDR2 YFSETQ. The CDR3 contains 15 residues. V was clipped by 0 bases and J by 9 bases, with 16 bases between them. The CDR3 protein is CASSLDYGRVGEQFF. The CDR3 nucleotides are TGCGCCAGCAGCTTGGATTACGGAAGGGTAGGTGAGCAGTTCTTC.

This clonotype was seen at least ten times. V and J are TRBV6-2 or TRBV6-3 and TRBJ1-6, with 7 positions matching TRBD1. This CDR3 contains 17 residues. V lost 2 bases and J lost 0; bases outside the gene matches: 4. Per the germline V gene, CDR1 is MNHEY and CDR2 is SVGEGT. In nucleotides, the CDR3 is TGTGCCAGCAGTTACGGGACAGAGAGCTCCTATAATTCACCCCTCCACTTT. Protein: CASSYGTESSYNSPLHF.

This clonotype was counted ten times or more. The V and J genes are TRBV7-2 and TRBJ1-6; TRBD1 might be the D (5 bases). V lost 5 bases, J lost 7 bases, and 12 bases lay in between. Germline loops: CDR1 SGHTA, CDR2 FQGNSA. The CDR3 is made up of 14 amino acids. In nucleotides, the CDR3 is TGTGCCAGCAGCAGCGGGACGGCCAATTCACCCCTCCACTTT. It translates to CASSSGTANSPLHF. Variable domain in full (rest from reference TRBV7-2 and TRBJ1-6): GAGVSQSPSNKVTEKGKDVELRCDPISGHTALYWYRQSLGQGLEFLIYFQGNSAPDKSGLPSDRFSAERTGGSVSTLTIQRTQQEDSAVYLCASSSGTANSPLHFGNGTRLTVT.

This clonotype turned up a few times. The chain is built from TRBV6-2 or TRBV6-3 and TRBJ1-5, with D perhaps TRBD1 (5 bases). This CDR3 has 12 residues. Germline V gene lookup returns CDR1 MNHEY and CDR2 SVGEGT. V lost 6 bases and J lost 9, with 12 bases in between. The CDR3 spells CASREGLGPQHF. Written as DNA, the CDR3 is TGTGCCAGCAGGGAGGGACTGGGGCCCCAGCATTTT.

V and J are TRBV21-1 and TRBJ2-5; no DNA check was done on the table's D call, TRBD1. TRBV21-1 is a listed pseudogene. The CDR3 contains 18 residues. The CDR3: CASSTRDSPPVYQETQYF. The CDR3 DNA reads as TGTGCCAGCAGCACCCGGGACAGTCCACCCGTGTACCAAGAGACCCAGTACTTC.